A single sample gave rise to the 24 T cell receptor beta chains below, sequenced in a study of cytomegalovirus exposure and HLA in healthy donors. The PCR made use of 60 Vbeta and 13 Jbeta primers. The table came from immunoSEQ multiplex PCR; TCRdb's copy has only in-frame clones and leaves some out. The sample yields some 150,000 clones, roughly 80% seen once. Sequences were obtained from PBMCs. These receptors all stem from a woman aged 25-40 years in good health and CMV-seropositive.

J is TRBJ2-2 and V is TRBV27, with D maybe TRBD2 (7 bases). The CDR3 contains 16 residues. The germline CDR1 and CDR2 sequences are MNHEY and SMNVEV (reference sequence). Trimming shortened V by 5 bases and J by 5 bases, and 18 bases separated the two germline ends. CDR3 DNA: TGTGCCAGCAGTCGAGGGGGGGCCCCGATAACCGGGGAGCTGTTTTTT. Its translation: CASSRGGAPITGELFF.

The chain is built from TRBV5-1 and TRBJ1-1, with D unclear. CDR3 length: 13 residues. Germline lookup yields CDR1 SGHRS and CDR2 YFSETQ. Trimming removed 2 bases at V and 4 bases at J, with 9 bases between. CDR3 nucleotides: TGCGCCAGCAGCTTCCGAGAGAGCACTGAAGCTTTCTTT. Translating it yields CASSFRESTEAFF. Combining the CDR3 with reference TRBV5-1 and TRBJ1-1 gives the whole variable domain KAGVTQTPRYLIKTRGQQVTLSCSPISGHRSVSWYQQTPGQGLQFLFEYFSETQRNKGNFPGRFSGRQFSNSRSEMNVSTLELGDSALYLCASSFRESTEAFFGQGTRLTVV.

This rearrangement joins TRBV7-9 to TRBJ2-3; 8 bases match TRBD1. V lost 8 bases and J lost 4; bases outside the gene matches: 11. This CDR3 is built from 15 residues. CDR1 and CDR2 from the germline V gene are SEHNR and FQNEAQ (reference sequence). This CDR3 is CASSSGGGDPDTQYF. Here the CDR3 DNA reads TGTGCCAGCTCCTCAGGGGGCGGGGACCCAGATACGCAGTATTTT.

This chain links TRBV19 with TRBJ1-2; 8 positions match TRBD1. The CDR3 runs to 13 residues. Unmatched junction bases numbered 2, after V lost 4 bases and J lost 4 bases. Per the germline V gene, CDR1 is LNHDA and CDR2 is SQIVND (reference sequence). This CDR3 reads CASSRQGRYGYTF. In nucleotides, the CDR3 is TGTGCCAGTAGTAGACAGGGGCGCTATGGCTACACCTTC.

This clone was counted once. The chain is built from TRBV6-6 and TRBJ1-2; the D is unclear. From germline, CDR1 is MNHNY and CDR2 SVGAGI (reference sequence). The CDR3 is 13 amino acids. Trimming pared 2 bases from V and 1 base from J, leaving 5 bases between. CDR3 loop: CASSYAVNYGYTF. DNA of the CDR3: TGTGCCAGCAGTTACGCAGTTAACTATGGCTACACCTTC.

The V gene is TRBV30, the J gene TRBJ1-2, with 9 nucleotides matching TRBD1. V dropped 4 bases and J dropped 6; count of bases not matched to a gene: 9. The CDR3 is 14 amino acids. In germline, CDR1 is GTSNPN, CDR2 SVGIG (reference sequence). The CDR3 region is CAWMRQGGANGYTF. The CDR3 DNA reads TGTGCCTGGATGAGACAGGGGGGGGCGAATGGCTACACCTTC.

The chain employs TRBV21-1 and TRBJ2-3; TRBD2 is taken as the D call from the table, unchecked against the DNA. TRBV21-1 is described as a pseudogene. CDR3 length: 16 residues. CDR3 amino acids: CASSPPGVPSTDTQYF. The CDR3 DNA sequence: TGTGCCAGCAGCCCCCCGGGGGTGCCCAGCACAGATACGCAGTATTTT.

V gene TRBV11-2 combines with J gene TRBJ1-3; D gene ambiguous. V was pared by 5 bases and J by 2 bases, with 7 bases between. The CDR3 has 13 amino acids. Looked up from germline, CDR1 is SGHAT and CDR2 is FQNNGV. The CDR3 loop is CASSLATGNTIYF. In DNA form, the CDR3 reads TGTGCCAGCAGCCTCGCGACTGGAAACACCATATATTTT.

This chain uses TRBV5-6 with TRBJ1-1; perhaps TRBD1 as D (6 bases). CDR1 SGHDT and CDR2 YYEEEE come from the germline V gene. The CDR3 has 13 residues. V was cut by 2 bases and J by 4 bases, with 9 bases left in between. The DNA of the CDR3 is TGTGCCAGCAGCTTTACAGGGTTCACTGAAGCTTTCTTT. Amino acids: CASSFTGFTEAFF.

The gene calls are TRBV27 and TRBJ2-7; TRBD2 agrees at 7 bases. This CDR3 has 15 amino acids. Germline lookup yields CDR1 MNHEY and CDR2 SMNVEV (reference sequence). With V trimmed by 2 bases and J by 2 bases, 6 bases remained unmatched. This CDR3 is CASSLTAGLTYEQYF. The CDR3 coding sequence is TGTGCCAGCAGTTTAACAGCGGGGCTTACCTACGAGCAGTACTTC.

Remarks on this clone: The same CDR3 is also encoded by other DNA sequences in this sample. The chain employs TRBV5-1 and TRBJ2-2; no definite D call. The CDR3 contains 14 residues. Germline CDR1 is SGHRS and CDR2 is YFSETQ. Between the trimmed V and J ends, which lost 0 bases and 2 bases, there was a span of 5 bases. The CDR3 nucleotides read TGCGCCAGCAGCTTGGTTCTTAACACCGGGGAGCTGTTTTTT. Its protein product is CASSLVLNTGELFF.

In this sample, this clone turned up a few times. The chain couples TRBV5-4 to TRBJ1-4, with D unresolved. The length of the CDR3 is 14 residues. Germline CDR1 is SGHNT and CDR2 is YYREEE (reference sequence). The V and J ends lost 0 bases and 0 bases respectively, with 3 bases between them. CDR3 sequence: CASSLASTNEKLFF. CDR3 DNA: TGTGCCAGCAGCTTGGCTTCAACTAATGAAAAACTGTTTTTT.

The rearrangement joins TRBV5-1 to TRBJ2-1, with 11 bases identical to TRBD2. In germline, CDR1 is SGHRS, CDR2 YFSETQ. The CDR3 covers 17 residues. The V gene end was trimmed by 4 bases and the J gene end by 7 bases; junction bases not matched to a gene: 13. CDR3 amino acids: CASSQGASGGTLNEQFF. Written as DNA, the CDR3 is TGCGCCAGCAGCCAGGGGGCTAGCGGGGGGACTCTAAATGAGCAGTTCTTC. The variable domain in full, completed from reference TRBV5-1 and TRBJ2-1, reads KAGVTQTPRYLIKTRGQQVTLSCSPISGHRSVSWYQQTPGQGLQFLFEYFSETQRNKGNFPGRFSGRQFSNSRSEMNVSTLELGDSALYLCASSQGASGGTLNEQFFGPGTRLTVL.

The genes are TRBV5-1 and TRBJ1-3, with 7 bases aligning to TRBD1. Losses at the gene ends were 4 bases for V and 0 bases for J; bases not matched to a gene: 10. The germline CDR1 and CDR2 sequences are SGHRS and YFSETQ. CDR3 size: 17 residues. DNA of the CDR3: TGCGCCAGCAGCCGGATCACAGGGGTGCCCTCTGGAAACACCATATATTTT. Encoded protein: CASSRITGVPSGNTIYF.

This clone was seen a single time. The chain links TRBV11-3 to TRBJ2-3; D not certain. In germline, CDR1 is SGHNT, CDR2 YENEEA. Deletions cut 3 bases from V and 1 base from J, with 8 bases between. This CDR3 region has 14 residues. CDR3 DNA: TGTGCCAGCAGCTTTGGCGGAGGCACAGATACGCAGTATTTT. Protein: CASSFGGGTDTQYF.

The chain is built from TRBV7-3 and TRBJ2-7; 10 nucleotides line up with TRBD1. This CDR3 region has 14 residues. CDR1 is SGHTA and CDR2 is FQGTGA in the germline V gene. V shed 4 bases and J 5 bases; nucleotides not matched to a gene: 5. CDR3 coding DNA: TGTGCCAGCAGCTCCGGACAGGGGGGGAACGAGCAGTACTTC. It specifies CASSSGQGGNEQYF.

This clone has more than one count but fewer than ten. The chain has TRBV6-1 and TRBJ1-2, with D possibly TRBD1 on 5 matching bases. The CDR3 runs to 15 residues. V was shortened by 1 base and J by 4 bases, with 13 bases between the two germline ends. Germline loops: CDR1 MNHNS, CDR2 SASEGT. The CDR3: CASSEDHSGSYGYTF. For the CDR3, the DNA is TGTGCCAGCAGTGAAGATCACTCAGGGTCCTATGGCTACACCTTC.

V is TRBV4-2 and J is TRBJ2-3, with 7 bases lining up with TRBD2. Trimming removed 0 bases from V and 0 bases from J; junction bases left unmatched: 3. Germline CDR1 and CDR2: LGHNA and YNFKEQ. The CDR3 totals 16 residues. As DNA, the CDR3 is TGTGCCAGCAGCCAAGATAGGCGGGGGAGCACAGATACGCAGTATTTT. Amino acid sequence: CASSQDRRGSTDTQYF.

The rearrangement uses TRBV14 and TRBJ2-3; 7 nucleotides match TRBD2. Germline values: CDR1 SGHDN, CDR2 FVKESK. There are 11 residues in the CDR3. The V gene end was trimmed by 1 base and the J gene end by 11 bases; junction bases not matched to a gene: 0. CDR3 in DNA: TGTGCCAGCAGCCAAGGGACTAGGCAGTATTTT. It encodes CASSQGTRQYF.

This clone was counted only a few times. The chain joins TRBV6-4 to TRBJ2-3; TRBD2 agrees at 13 bases. Unmatched junction bases numbered 7, after V lost 8 bases and J lost 2 bases. The germline gives CDR1 MRHNA, CDR2 SNTAGT. This CDR3 comprises 16 residues. The chain's CDR3 is CASSKTSGGTTDTQYF. CDR3 bases: TGTGCCAGCTCGAAGACTAGCGGGGGGACCACAGATACGCAGTATTTT.

This chain connects TRBV7-7 to TRBJ2-5; possibly TRBD1 for D (6 bases). CDR3 size: 13 residues. The V gene lost 5 bases and the J gene lost 7 bases, with 14 bases spanning the gap. In germline, CDR1 is SSHAT, CDR2 FNYEAQ (reference sequence). CDR3 loop: CASSRQALGTQYF. CDR3 in DNA: TGTGCCAGCAGCAGACAGGCCTTGGGGACCCAGTACTTC.

This clone was found once. The chain carries TRBV6-1 and TRBJ2-7; D not certain. Germline assignment: CDR1 MNHNS and CDR2 SASEGT. The CDR3 runs to 15 residues. The V end was cut by 5 bases, the J end by 0 bases, with 14 bases between. The CDR3 DNA sequence: TGTGCCAGCAGTTTGACTCCTTTGATCTCCTACGAGCAGTACTTC. Its translation: CASSLTPLISYEQYF.

The chain carries TRBV28 and TRBJ2-7, with a weak D call TRBD1 (5 bases). V shed 7 bases and J shed 0 bases, with 13 bases lying between them. The CDR3 loop spans 14 amino acids. CDR1 is MDHEN, CDR2 SYDVKM, per germline. CDR3 coding DNA: TGTGCCAGCACAGGGATTGGGGTCTCCTACGAGCAGTACTTC. Its protein product is CASTGIGVSYEQYF. Variable domain in full (rest from reference TRBV28 and TRBJ2-7): DVKVTQSSRYLVKRTGEKVFLECVQDMDHENMFWYRQDPGLGLRLIYFSYDVKMKEKGDIPEGYSVSREKKERFSLILESASTNQTSMYLCASTGIGVSYEQYFGPGTRLTVT.

The genes are TRBV19 and TRBJ1-2, with 7 bases matching TRBD1. Germline V gene lookup returns CDR1 LNHDA and CDR2 SQIVND (reference sequence). CDR3 length equals 15 residues. V dropped 10 bases and J dropped 0; count of bases not matched to a gene: 11. CDR3 DNA sequence: TGTGCCACTACGAGAACAGGGGTAGCTAACTATGGCTACACCTTC. Its translation: CATTRTGVANYGYTF.